The 21 T cell receptor beta chains presented below share a single source sample, sequenced in a study of blood T cell repertoires in COVID-19. The protocol was immunoSEQ multiplex PCR, while the TCRdb copy is restricted to in-frame clones and leaves out a portion. Among hundreds of thousands of clones, over 80% were seen once, and the ten largest hold around 4.2%. The sample taken for sequencing was peripheral blood. These receptors were obtained from a woman aged 45 to 65 with active or convalescent COVID-19.

The CDR3 sequence is CSVDGTSVYNEQFF. DNA for the CDR3: TGCAGCGTCGACGGGACTAGCGTCTACAATGAGCAGTTCTTC. This sequence joins TRBV29-1 and TRBJ2-1; TRBD2 agrees at 10 bases. This CDR3 contains 14 residues. Germline V gene sequence: CDR1 SQVTM, CDR2 ANQGSEA. With V trimmed by 6 bases and J by 3 bases, 5 bases remained unmatched.

This chain links TRBV5-8 with TRBJ2-1; D is possibly TRBD1 (6 bases). V lost 4 bases, J lost 0 bases, and 11 bases lay in between. The germline gives CDR1 SGHTS, CDR2 YDEGEE. The CDR3 consists of 15 residues. DNA for the CDR3: TGTGCCAGCAGCCTCCGAGGGGGCTCCTACAATGAGCAGTTCTTC. As protein: CASSLRGGSYNEQFF.

This chain joins TRBV24-1 and TRBJ1-2, with 9 bases lining up with TRBD1. The CDR3 runs to 14 residues. The trim removed 4 bases at V and 7 bases at J, leaving 6 bases unmatched. The germline V gene has CDR1 KGHDR and CDR2 SFDVKD. The CDR3 is CATSDRDREVGYTF. In DNA, the CDR3 is TGTGCCACCAGTGACCGGGACAGGGAAGTTGGCTACACCTTC.

V is TRBV7-2 and J is TRBJ2-3; TRBD2 aligns across 15 bases. With 5 bases clipped from V and 6 bases from J, the junction kept 9 bases outside the gene matches. Germline assignment: CDR1 SGHTA and CDR2 FQGNSA. The CDR3 spans 17 residues. DNA for the CDR3: TGTGCCAGCAGCCAAACAGGACTAGCGGGAGGGGCCGATACGCAGTATTTT. Amino acids: CASSQTGLAGGADTQYF.

This clone appeared once. The chain is built from TRBV5-1 and TRBJ2-7, with 9 bases identical to TRBD1. The V segment lost 0 bases and the J segment 6 bases; nucleotides outside the gene matches: 13. Germline CDR1 reads SGHRS; CDR2 reads YFSETQ. The CDR3 length is 17 residues. The CDR3 here is CASSLVRFGTGRIEQYF. For the CDR3, the DNA is TGCGCCAGCAGCTTGGTTCGTTTCGGGACAGGGCGTATCGAGCAGTACTTC. The full variable domain, with the rest looked up from reference TRBV5-1 and TRBJ2-7, is KAGVTQTPRYLIKTRGQQVTLSCSPISGHRSVSWYQQTPGQGLQFLFEYFSETQRNKGNFPGRFSGRQFSNSRSEMNVSTLELGDSALYLCASSLVRFGTGRIEQYFGPGTRLTVT.

The chain carries TRBV19 and TRBJ1-2; 8 nucleotides match TRBD1. V was pared by 8 bases and J by 9 bases, with 11 bases of the junction left unmatched. The germline V gene has CDR1 LNHDA and CDR2 SQIVND (reference sequence). The CDR3 length is 13 residues. The DNA for the CDR3 is TGTGCCAGTTTTGGGGACAGGAGAACACGCTACACCTTC. Encoded protein: CASFGDRRTRYTF.

This clone was counted a few times. The chain is built from TRBV4-2 and TRBJ1-4; a weak D match, TRBD1 (5 bases). V lost 2 bases and J 6 bases, leaving 7 bases between the germline ends. The CDR3 length is 13 residues. Germline V CDR1 and CDR2: LGHNA, YNFKEQ. DNA for the CDR3: TGTGCCAGCAGCCAATCCAGGGATGAAAAACTGTTTTTT. Residues: CASSQSRDEKLFF.

The rearrangement joins TRBV29-1 to TRBJ1-2; D unclear. V lost 3 bases and J 8 bases, leaving 19 bases between the germline ends. The CDR3 runs to 14 residues. The germline V gene has CDR1 SQVTM and CDR2 ANQGSEA. The CDR3 loop reads CSVEKVGGKDGYTF. In DNA, the CDR3 is TGCAGCGTTGAGAAGGTTGGAGGGAAGGACGGCTACACCTTC. Using reference TRBV29-1 and TRBJ1-2 for the parts outside the CDR3, the full variable domain is SAVISQKPSRDICQRGTSLTIQCQVDSQVTMMFWYRQQPGQSLTLIATANQGSEATYESGFVIDKFPISRPNLTFSTLTVSNMSPEDSSIYLCSVEKVGGKDGYTFGSGTRLTVV.

V gene TRBV28 combines with J gene TRBJ1-2; TRBD1 is a possible D gene (5 bases). Trimming pared 3 bases from V and 8 bases from J, leaving 13 bases between. This CDR3 comprises 13 residues. Germline V gene data show CDR1 as MDHEN and CDR2 as SYDVKM. The CDR3 region has the DNA TGTGCCAGCAGTTTGGGGGGTGTGCAGGGCTACACCTTC. It is translated as CASSLGGVQGYTF.

In nucleotides, the CDR3 is TGTGCCAGCAGTTACTCGCCTACAGGGGGATACGAGCAGTACTTC. Protein: CASSYSPTGGYEQYF. The genes are TRBV6-5 and TRBJ2-7; 8 nucleotides match TRBD1. Germline V lookup: CDR1 MNHEY, CDR2 SVGAGI. This CDR3 has 15 amino acids. V lost 0 bases, J lost 4 bases, and 5 bases stayed unmatched.

As regards this clone: Additional DNA sequences in this sample encode the identical CDR3. The chain joins TRBV7-9 to TRBJ1-2; 9 nucleotides align to TRBD1. CDR1 and CDR2 (germline): SEHNR, FQNEAQ (reference sequence). The CDR3 contains 15 residues. V lost 5 bases to trimming and J lost 4 bases; unmatched junction nucleotides: 8. In DNA form, the CDR3 reads TGTGCCAGCAGCCCGGGACAGGGATATATCTATGGCTACACCTTC. It is translated as CASSPGQGYIYGYTF.

The rearrangement links TRBV2 to TRBJ1-5; 8 positions agree with TRBD1. The trim removed 7 bases at V and 5 bases at J, leaving 10 bases unmatched. The CDR3 contains 15 residues. Per germline, CDR1 SNHLY and CDR2 FYNNEI. As DNA, the CDR3 is TGTGCCAGCACCAGGGGGCAGCCTCAAGATCAGCCCCAGCATTTT. Translation gives CASTRGQPQDQPQHF.

The chain joins TRBV5-1 to TRBJ1-2; 7 nucleotides match TRBD1. CDR3 length equals 14 residues. Germline-derived CDR1 and CDR2 are SGHRS and YFSETQ. Trimming removed 5 bases from V and 8 bases from J; junction bases left unmatched: 12. CDR3 nucleotides: TGCGCCAGCAGTTGGGGACAGAACGGTCGGGGCTACACCTTC. Protein product: CASSWGQNGRGYTF.

The rearrangement links TRBV7-9 to TRBJ1-2; D is unresolved. The V gene lost 5 bases and the J gene lost 8 bases, with 18 bases spanning the gap. CDR1 and CDR2 from the germline V gene are SEHNR and FQNEAQ (reference sequence). The CDR3 is made up of 14 amino acids. CDR3 in amino acids: CASSRENPLRGYTF. CDR3 DNA sequence: TGTGCCAGCAGCCGGGAAAACCCCCTCCGGGGCTACACCTTC.

V is TRBV28 and J is TRBJ2-5, with a possible D match to TRBD1 (6 bases). Germline CDR1 reads MDHEN; CDR2 reads SYDVKM. V shed 6 bases and J shed 4 bases, with 15 bases lying between them. The length of the CDR3 is 14 residues. The CDR3 protein is CASSLIGGGETQYF. In DNA, the CDR3 is TGTGCCAGCAGCCTTATTGGGGGCGGAGAGACCCAGTACTTC.

The rearrangement uses TRBV27 and TRBJ1-1, with 9 bases fitting TRBD1. V lost 4 bases to trimming and J lost 8 bases; unmatched junction nucleotides: 8. The germline CDR1 and CDR2 sequences are MNHEY and SMNVEV (reference sequence). CDR3 size: 14 residues. The CDR3 reads CASSSDRDRDEAFF. CDR3 coding DNA: TGTGCCAGCAGTTCGGACCGGGACAGGGACGAAGCTTTCTTT.

This clone was seen a few times. The rearrangement uses TRBV20-1 and TRBJ1-1, with 8 bases identical to TRBD1. This CDR3 is built from 13 residues. Germline-derived CDR1 and CDR2 are DFQATT and SNEGSKA (reference sequence). With V trimmed by 3 bases and J by 5 bases, 5 bases remained unmatched. The CDR3 DNA sequence: TGCAGTGCTAGTCAGGGGGCGAGTACTGAAGCTTTCTTT. This translates into CSASQGASTEAFF.

This clone has just one count. The chain carries TRBV5-1 and TRBJ2-2; 7 bases agree with TRBD1. V lost 9 bases and J lost 1; bases outside the gene matches: 3. Germline assignment: CDR1 SGHRS and CDR2 YFSETQ. This CDR3 comprises 13 residues. CDR3 sequence: CATRTGNTGELFF. The CDR3, as DNA: TGCGCCACCCGGACAGGGAACACCGGGGAGCTGTTTTTT.

The chain is built from TRBV7-8 and TRBJ2-5, with a tentative D call TRBD2 (5 bases). Germline-derived CDR1 and CDR2 are SGHVS and FQNEAQ. Trimming removed 6 bases at V and 3 bases at J, with 11 bases between. This CDR3 spans 13 amino acids. This CDR3 reads CASSMDSKETQYF. The DNA of the CDR3 is TGTGCCAGCAGTATGGACTCGAAAGAGACCCAGTACTTC.

The table lists this clone with a few counts. This chain links TRBV27 with TRBJ1-1; 10 bases align to TRBD1. The CDR3 has 15 amino acids. The V gene end was trimmed by 6 bases and the J gene end by 5 bases; junction bases not matched to a gene: 9. The V gene's germline CDR1 is MNHEY and CDR2 SMNVEV (reference sequence). The CDR3 DNA follows: TGTGCCAGCAGCCCTGAAGGACAGGGGGTAACTGAAGCTTTCTTT. Encoded protein: CASSPEGQGVTEAFF.

This clone turned up a few times. DNA for the CDR3: TGTGCCAGCTCAAAGGGGGGGTCCGGGGAGCTGTTTTTT. It codes for CASSKGGSGELFF. V usage is TRBV12-3 or TRBV12-4 and J usage is TRBJ2-2; D is possibly TRBD2 (7 bases). The CDR3 has 13 amino acids. With 8 bases removed from V and 6 bases from J, the gap between germline ends came to 13 bases.